The clone carrying this T cell receptor beta chain was recorded at least ten times. These data are taken from a study of CD8 T cells in ankylosing spondylitis. Trimming took 0 bases from V and 3 from J; bases not matched to a gene: 16. The length of the CDR3 is 20 residues. CDR1 and CDR2 (germline): LGHNA, YSLEER. TCRdb re-called the 5' RACE reads through MiXCR, storing one row per CDR3 protein. The sample holds 69,000 or so distinct CDR3 sequences, approximately 5% seen once. The chain uses TRBV4-3 and TRBJ2-1; 8 nucleotides line up with TRBD2. The source is a male donor with ankylosing spondylitis or in good health (not recorded which). What was sequenced was blood, either unsorted or a sorted T cell fraction (not recorded which). CDR3 region: CASSQDLRGLVSSHYNEQFF. In DNA form, the CDR3 reads TGCGCCAGCAGCCAAGATCTTCGGGGACTAGTCTCCTCTCACTACAATGAGCAGTTCTTC.